This TCR beta chain was found in a study of human T cells and chemical hapten exposure. Study-wide context: Each patient's scalp received weekly diphenylcyclopropenone throughout the approximately 25-week study. How much TCR each sample yielded varied, mostly because pooled library volumes differed slightly. The study's findings and limits: Among TCRs, those above 1 in 1000 frequency were unaffected by DPC sensitization.

Library preparation tagged each individual cDNA molecule with a unique molecular identifier. TCRdb re-derived calls from the RACE reads in MiXCR, one entry per CDR3 protein. The sample lists roughly 200,000 distinct CDR3 sequences, about 25% occurring once. The CDR3 is 13 amino acids. Per germline, CDR1 LGHDT and CDR2 YNNKEL (reference sequence). V lost 2 bases and J lost 7, with 11 bases in between. Worth noting for this clonotype: What it binds is not known.

The time point was: patch test 3, about 24 weeks after DPC sensitization. Treatment defined: therapeutic diphenylcyclopropenone sensitization with weekly scalp DPC. Specimen: whole blood, collected in connection with sensitization to the hapten diphenylcyclopropenone (DPC). The rearrangement links TRBV3-1 to TRBJ1-1; D is undetermined. The receptor's source is a woman aged 40 to 50 with alopecia areata. Some clones in this sample may be carry-over from other donors' samples. The CDR3 coding sequence is TGTGCCAGCAGCCAATCTGAGTCGGTTGAAGCTTTCTTT. Its protein product is CASSQSESVEAFF. The whole variable domain, remainder taken from reference TRBV3-1 and TRBJ1-1, is DTAVSQTPKYLVTQMGNDKSIKCEQNLGHDTMYWYKQDSKKFLKIMFSYNNKELIINETVPNRFSPKSPDKAHLNLHINSLELGDSAVYFCASSQSESVEAFFGQGTRLTVV.